This TCR beta chain was profiled in a study of control samples from healthy donors and cancer patients (dated by TCRdb to 2020 to 2021). The library was obtained by the immunoSEQ multiplex PCR assay. As stored in TCRdb, this immuneACCESS dataset retains in-frame rearrangements with V and J assigned. A fraction of the clones does not appear; measured against another copy, unresolved V genes explain less than half of the discrepancy, and the remainder lacks a known reason. This sample lists about 410,000 clones; 90% were detected once. Clones ranked in the top ten supply around 6.4% of the sample. Details on this clone: Its antigen specificity is not known. Base qualities are missing; no much larger clone stands one base away.

The CDR3 numbers 16 residues from cysteine through phenylalanine. Solely the CDR3 DNA is kept, with 48 bases framed from the first base. Relative to germline, V is missing 5 bases and J is missing 2 bases, with 11 bases of the junction outside any gene match. The germline V gene gives CDR1 as SGHDT and CDR2 as YYEEEE. This chain joins TRBV5-6 to TRBJ2-3; TRBD1 fits 7 bases in the junction. The sequenced material came from PBMCs. The clonotype was recovered from a man aged 35 to 55 with head and neck cancer. The bases read TGTGCCAGCAGACCCGTGGACAGGCCGTTCACAGATACGCAGTATTTT. The translation is CASRPVDRPFTDTQYF.